This is a list of T cell receptor beta chains from one sample in a study of blood T cells in healthy people across ages. TCRdb called the 5' RACE reads again in MiXCR, with one record for every CDR3 protein. This table has 1.5 million to 1.8 million distinct CDR3 sequences, 40% to 45% appearing once. The specimen sequenced was blood. Receptors originate from a young woman in good health. The CDR3 runs from the conserved cysteine through the conserved F or W. The D gene is left open where the match is weak. Not every row has a clone size; where given, it reads once, few, many or a size class.

V gene: TRBV12-3/TRBV12-4; D gene: -; J gene: TRBJ2-7; clone size: once; CDR3 protein: CASSLGHSGSYNEQYF; CDR3 DNA: TGTGCCAGCAGTTTAGGGCATTCCGGCTCCTACAATGAGCAGTACTTC
V gene: TRBV27; D gene: -; J gene: TRBJ1-5; clone size: -; CDR3 protein: CASSTRANSNQPQHF; CDR3 DNA: TGTGCCAGCAGTACCCGGGCCAACAGCAATCAGCCCCAGCATTTT
V gene: TRBV20-1; D gene: -; J gene: TRBJ1-5; clone size: -; CDR3 protein: CSARGEVPRNQPQHF; CDR3 DNA: TGCAGTGCTAGAGGGGAGGTACCACGCAATCAGCCCCAGCATTTT
V gene: TRBV5-1; D gene: -; J gene: TRBJ2-5; clone size: -; CDR3 protein: CASSLNVRNQETQYF; CDR3 DNA: TGCGCCAGCAGCTTGAATGTCAGGAATCAAGAGACCCAGTACTTC
V gene: TRBV9; D gene: -; J gene: TRBJ2-1; clone size: few; CDR3 protein: CASSVGAGALINEQFF; CDR3 DNA: TGTGCCAGCAGCGTAGGGGCAGGGGCCCTGATCAATGAGCAGTTCTTC
V gene: TRBV20-1; D gene: TRBD2; J gene: TRBJ2-5; clone size: few; CDR3 protein: CSASSTSGETQETQYF; CDR3 DNA: TGCAGTGCTTCATCGACTAGCGGGGAAACCCAAGAGACCCAGTACTTC
V gene: TRBV6-1; D gene: TRBD1; J gene: TRBJ1-2; clone size: -; CDR3 protein: CASCEETRGGYGYTF; CDR3 DNA: TGTGCCAGCTGTGAAGAGACCAGGGGGGGCTATGGCTACACCTTC
V gene: TRBV6-2/TRBV6-3; D gene: TRBD1; J gene: TRBJ1-2; clone size: few; CDR3 protein: CASSSRGPYGYTF; CDR3 DNA: TGTGCCAGCAGTAGCAGGGGGCCCTATGGCTACACCTTC
V gene: TRBV20-1; D gene: -; J gene: TRBJ2-5; clone size: -; CDR3 protein: CSARDRWEETQYF; CDR3 DNA: TGCAGTGCTAGAGATCGTTGGGAAGAGACCCAGTACTTC
V gene: TRBV20-1; D gene: TRBD2; J gene: TRBJ2-3; clone size: few; CDR3 protein: CSARPGLAGTDTQYF; CDR3 DNA: TGCAGTGCTAGACCCGGACTAGCGGGCACAGATACGCAGTATTTT
V gene: TRBV7-2; D gene: -; J gene: TRBJ2-3; clone size: -; CDR3 protein: CASSLELVADTQYF; CDR3 DNA: TGTGCCAGCAGCTTAGAGCTAGTGGCAGATACGCAGTATTTT
V gene: TRBV29-1; D gene: -; J gene: TRBJ2-7; clone size: -; CDR3 protein: CSVECRDKSSYEQYF; CDR3 DNA: TGCAGCGTTGAATGCCGGGACAAGAGCTCCTACGAGCAGTACTTC
V gene: TRBV27; D gene: TRBD1; J gene: TRBJ1-1; clone size: -; CDR3 protein: CASRPGTGGGRTEAFF; CDR3 DNA: TGTGCCAGCAGACCCGGGACAGGGGGCGGCCGCACTGAAGCTTTCTTT
V gene: TRBV11-2; D gene: TRBD2; J gene: TRBJ2-1; clone size: few; CDR3 protein: CASSISRGGHNEQFF; CDR3 DNA: TGTGCCAGCAGCATCTCCCGCGGGGGGCACAATGAGCAGTTCTTC
V gene: TRBV29-1; D gene: TRBD1; J gene: TRBJ2-7; clone size: few; CDR3 protein: CSVQKQGMQYF; CDR3 DNA: TGCAGCGTGCAAAAACAGGGGATGCAGTACTTC
V gene: TRBV7-9; D gene: TRBD1; J gene: TRBJ1-5; clone size: few; CDR3 protein: CASSSGQKNQPQHF; CDR3 DNA: TGTGCCAGCAGCTCGGGACAGAAAAATCAGCCCCAGCATTTT
V gene: TRBV7-2; D gene: TRBD2; J gene: TRBJ2-5; clone size: -; CDR3 protein: CASSLEGLALQETQYF; CDR3 DNA: TGTGCCAGCAGCTTAGAAGGACTAGCGTTACAAGAGACCCAGTACTTC
V gene: TRBV6-1; D gene: TRBD1; J gene: TRBJ2-7; clone size: -; CDR3 protein: CASSLAGTGVDEQYF; CDR3 DNA: TGTGCCAGCAGTTTAGCCGGGACAGGGGTGGACGAGCAGTACTTC
V gene: TRBV9; D gene: TRBD2; J gene: TRBJ2-1; clone size: -; CDR3 protein: CASSVARLAGPSEQFF; CDR3 DNA: TGTGCCAGCAGCGTAGCCAGACTAGCGGGGCCCTCGGAGCAGTTCTTC
V gene: TRBV20-1; D gene: -; J gene: TRBJ2-7; clone size: -; CDR3 protein: CSGGGRGSYNEQYF; CDR3 DNA: TGCAGTGGGGGGGGCAGGGGCTCCTACAATGAGCAGTACTTC
V gene: TRBV24-1; D gene: -; J gene: TRBJ2-5; clone size: -; CDR3 protein: CATSDPQSPQETQYF; CDR3 DNA: TGTGCCACCAGTGATCCCCAGAGCCCCCAAGAGACCCAGTACTTC
V gene: TRBV4-1; D gene: TRBD1; J gene: TRBJ2-2; clone size: -; CDR3 protein: CASSPRQGGRELFF; CDR3 DNA: TGCGCCAGCAGCCCCCGACAGGGGGGAAGGGAGCTGTTTTTT
V gene: TRBV6-5; D gene: -; J gene: TRBJ1-4; clone size: -; CDR3 protein: CANSYSGVRRGSKLFF; CDR3 DNA: TGTGCCAACAGTTACTCGGGGGTCAGACGAGGGTCCAAACTGTTTTTT
V gene: TRBV7-3; D gene: -; J gene: TRBJ2-5; clone size: -; CDR3 protein: CASSLGAVPYQETQYF; CDR3 DNA: TGTGCCAGCAGCTTAGGGGCAGTTCCGTACCAAGAGACCCAGTACTTC
V gene: TRBV7-2; D gene: -; J gene: TRBJ2-2; clone size: few; CDR3 protein: CASSSQGRSRELFF; CDR3 DNA: TGTGCCAGCAGCAGTCAAGGTAGAAGTCGGGAGCTGTTTTTT
V gene: TRBV4-2; D gene: -; J gene: TRBJ2-7; clone size: -; CDR3 protein: CASSQGGVREQYF; CDR3 DNA: TGTGCCAGCAGCCAAGGTGGAGTGAGAGAGCAGTACTTC
V gene: TRBV7-2; D gene: TRBD1; J gene: TRBJ1-3; clone size: -; CDR3 protein: CASSPRQGAGNTIYF; CDR3 DNA: TGTGCCAGCAGCCCTAGACAGGGGGCTGGAAACACCATATATTTT
V gene: TRBV5-6; D gene: -; J gene: TRBJ2-6; clone size: -; CDR3 protein: CASSLARVRGANVLTF; CDR3 DNA: TGTGCCAGCAGCTTGGCCAGGGTAAGGGGGGCCAACGTCCTGACTTTC
V gene: TRBV7-8; D gene: TRBD2; J gene: TRBJ2-1; clone size: few; CDR3 protein: CATAEAGEYNEQFF; CDR3 DNA: TGTGCCACCGCCGAAGCGGGGGAGTACAATGAGCAGTTCTTC
V gene: TRBV20-1; D gene: TRBD1; J gene: TRBJ1-1; clone size: once; CDR3 protein: CSARQGVMNTEAFF; CDR3 DNA: TGCAGTGCTAGACAGGGGGTTATGAACACTGAAGCTTTCTTT
V gene: TRBV12-3/TRBV12-4; D gene: -; J gene: TRBJ2-3; clone size: few; CDR3 protein: CASRWTIGTDTQYF; CDR3 DNA: TGTGCCAGCAGATGGACGATCGGAACAGATACGCAGTATTTT
V gene: TRBV20-1; D gene: TRBD1; J gene: TRBJ1-5; clone size: few; CDR3 protein: CSAARDRVQPQHF; CDR3 DNA: TGCAGTGCCGCCCGGGACAGGGTTCAGCCCCAGCATTTT
V gene: TRBV4-3; D gene: -; J gene: TRBJ2-3; clone size: -; CDR3 protein: CAGSQENLRMEGDTQYF; CDR3 DNA: TGCGCCGGCAGCCAAGAAAATTTACGCATGGAGGGAGATACGCAGTATTTT
V gene: TRBV12-3/TRBV12-4; D gene: -; J gene: TRBJ2-2; clone size: few; CDR3 protein: CASIGTGELFF; CDR3 DNA: TGTGCCAGCATCGGCACCGGGGAGCTGTTTTTT
V gene: TRBV28; D gene: -; J gene: TRBJ2-4; clone size: -; CDR3 protein: CASSLYVGQTEGIQYF; CDR3 DNA: TGTGCCAGCAGTTTATATGTGGGGCAGACCGAAGGCATTCAGTACTTC
V gene: TRBV29-1; D gene: -; J gene: TRBJ2-4; clone size: -; CDR3 protein: CSVFGSRGNIQYF; CDR3 DNA: TGCAGCGTTTTCGGGTCCCGGGGGAACATTCAGTACTTC
V gene: TRBV6-6; D gene: -; J gene: TRBJ1-2; clone size: -; CDR3 protein: CASSISLELYGYTF; CDR3 DNA: TGTGCCAGCAGTATTAGTTTGGAGCTCTATGGCTACACCTTC
V gene: TRBV20-1; D gene: -; J gene: TRBJ1-2; clone size: -; CDR3 protein: CSARDPAGGYTF; CDR3 DNA: TGCAGTGCTAGAGATCCAGCCGGGGGCTACACCTTC
V gene: TRBV21-1; D gene: -; J gene: TRBJ2-1; clone size: few; CDR3 protein: CASSSRLVNRKVSYNEQFF; CDR3 DNA: TGTGCCAGCAGCTCGAGACTAGTAAACCGGAAGGTCTCCTACAATGAGCAGTTCTTC
V gene: TRBV7-9; D gene: -; J gene: TRBJ2-2; clone size: -; CDR3 protein: CASSSRVLSSGVLFF; CDR3 DNA: TGTGCCAGCAGCTCCCGGGTATTATCTTCCGGGGTGCTGTTTTTT
V gene: TRBV2; D gene: TRBD2; J gene: TRBJ2-7; clone size: -; CDR3 protein: CASSEVAGGLDEQYF; CDR3 DNA: TGTGCCAGCAGTGAAGTTGCGGGGGGGCTAGACGAGCAGTACTTC
V gene: TRBV7-9; D gene: -; J gene: TRBJ1-1; clone size: few; CDR3 protein: CASSLADSEAFF; CDR3 DNA: TGTGCCAGCAGCTTAGCGGACTCTGAAGCTTTCTTT
V gene: TRBV28; D gene: TRBD2; J gene: TRBJ2-5; clone size: few; CDR3 protein: CASEGLAGTVDETQYF; CDR3 DNA: TGTGCCAGCGAAGGACTAGCGGGAACGGTGGATGAGACCCAGTACTTC
V gene: TRBV7-2; D gene: -; J gene: TRBJ2-3; clone size: -; CDR3 protein: CASRASWVVDTQYF; CDR3 DNA: TGTGCCAGCAGGGCCTCGTGGGTTGTAGATACGCAGTATTTT
V gene: TRBV25-1; D gene: TRBD2; J gene: TRBJ2-1; clone size: few; CDR3 protein: CASRTSLEQFF; CDR3 DNA: TGTGCCAGCCGGACTAGCTTAGAGCAGTTCTTC
V gene: TRBV6-2/TRBV6-3; D gene: TRBD1; J gene: TRBJ1-2; clone size: -; CDR3 protein: CASSYSDRTGSRGGYTF; CDR3 DNA: TGTGCCAGCAGTTACTCCGACCGGACAGGATCTCGCGGAGGCTACACCTTC
V gene: TRBV12-3/TRBV12-4; D gene: -; J gene: TRBJ1-2; clone size: few; CDR3 protein: CASSLSGLNYGYTF; CDR3 DNA: TGTGCCAGCAGTTTGAGCGGGCTTAACTATGGCTACACCTTC
V gene: TRBV12-3/TRBV12-4; D gene: -; J gene: TRBJ2-7; clone size: few; CDR3 protein: CASSWSGSLYYEQYF; CDR3 DNA: TGTGCCAGCAGTTGGTCGGGGTCCCTCTACTACGAGCAGTACTTC
V gene: TRBV7-9; D gene: -; J gene: TRBJ2-7; clone size: many; CDR3 protein: CASSPPGRYEQYF; CDR3 DNA: TGTGCCAGCAGCCCACCTGGGAGGTACGAGCAGTACTTC
V gene: TRBV3-1; D gene: -; J gene: TRBJ1-1; clone size: few; CDR3 protein: CASSNTGGTEAFF; CDR3 DNA: TGTGCCAGCAGTAACACGGGGGGCACTGAAGCTTTCTTT
V gene: TRBV2; D gene: TRBD1; J gene: TRBJ1-6; clone size: -; CDR3 protein: CASSEQGGMNSPLHF; CDR3 DNA: TGTGCCAGCAGTGAACAGGGGGGTATGAACTCACCCCTCCACTTT